A selection of T cell receptor beta chains follows, all from one sample in a study of cytotoxic CD8 clonotypes in ibrutinib-treated CLL. Here immunoSEQ multiplex PCR was the method, and the copy in TCRdb shows in-frame clones only, minus some. The sample has some 200,000 clones; just over 70% are singletons. The material sequenced was PBMCs, taken after 12 months of ibrutinib treatment. These receptors all stem from a human donor with chronic lymphocytic leukemia. Each CDR3 is given with its conserved first and last residue. Each record gives: V gene, J gene, D gene, clone size, CDR3 DNA, CDR3 protein. The D gene is left open where the match is weak. Clone size is not always given. Where it is, it says once, few, many or a class for expanded clones.

v_gene: TRBV6-5; j_gene: TRBJ2-2; d_gene: -; abundance: -; CDR3nt: TGTGCCAGCAGTCACCACAGAGAAACCGGGGAGCTGTTTTTT; CDR3aa: CASSHHRETGELFF
v_gene: TRBV6-5; j_gene: TRBJ1-1; d_gene: -; abundance: -; CDR3nt: TGTGCCAGCAGCACAGGCGGGGTAGGTGAAGCTTTCTTT; CDR3aa: CASSTGGVGEAFF
v_gene: TRBV6-5; j_gene: TRBJ1-6; d_gene: TRBD1; abundance: -; CDR3nt: TGTGCCAGCAGTTCCTGGACAGGGGATAATTCACCCCTCCACTTT; CDR3aa: CASSSWTGDNSPLHF
v_gene: TRBV28; j_gene: TRBJ2-5; d_gene: TRBD2; abundance: -; CDR3nt: TGTGCCAGCAGTTTATTTGGACTAGCGGGAAGGGGCGGGACCCAGTACTTC; CDR3aa: CASSLFGLAGRGGTQYF
v_gene: TRBV7-9; j_gene: TRBJ2-7; d_gene: TRBD2; abundance: few; CDR3nt: TGTGCCAGCAGCCATGAGGCGGGAGGGCGTCACGAGCAGTACTTC; CDR3aa: CASSHEAGGRHEQYF
v_gene: TRBV6-7; j_gene: TRBJ2-2; d_gene: TRBD1; abundance: -; CDR3nt: TGTGCCAGCAGTTATCAATGGCAGGGGGCAACCGGGGAGCTGTTTTTT; CDR3aa: CASSYQWQGATGELFF
v_gene: TRBV11-2; j_gene: TRBJ1-1; d_gene: -; abundance: -; CDR3nt: TGTGCCAGCAGCTTTAGGACGGGACAGAACACTGAAGCTTTCTTT; CDR3aa: CASSFRTGQNTEAFF
v_gene: TRBV29-1; j_gene: TRBJ1-1; d_gene: -; abundance: once; CDR3nt: TGCAGCGTTGAAGATTTGCAGACACCACAGGAAGCTTTCTTT; CDR3aa: CSVEDLQTPQEAFF
v_gene: TRBV6-5; j_gene: TRBJ1-5; d_gene: -; abundance: -; CDR3nt: TGTGCCAGCAGCGACAGGCTCGTCAATCAGCCCCAGCATTTT; CDR3aa: CASSDRLVNQPQHF
v_gene: TRBV18; j_gene: TRBJ2-3; d_gene: -; abundance: -; CDR3nt: TGTGCCAGCTCACCCGATGACCGAACAGATACGCAGTATTTT; CDR3aa: CASSPDDRTDTQYF
v_gene: TRBV20-1; j_gene: TRBJ2-1; d_gene: -; abundance: -; CDR3nt: TGCAGTGCTAGAGAGGATGAGCAGTTCTTC; CDR3aa: CSAREDEQFF
v_gene: TRBV7-9; j_gene: TRBJ1-1; d_gene: -; abundance: -; CDR3nt: TGTGCCAGCAGCTCACAGGCTGAAGCTTTCTTT; CDR3aa: CASSSQAEAFF
v_gene: TRBV27; j_gene: TRBJ1-6; d_gene: -; abundance: -; CDR3nt: TGTGCCAGCAGCCCCCTCTGGTGGGCCGGTAATTCACCCCTCCACTTT; CDR3aa: CASSPLWWAGNSPLHF
v_gene: TRBV6-5; j_gene: TRBJ1-3; d_gene: -; abundance: many; CDR3nt: TGTGCCAGCAGTTATGACACCTCTGGAAACACCATATATTTT; CDR3aa: CASSYDTSGNTIYF
v_gene: TRBV6-5; j_gene: TRBJ2-2; d_gene: TRBD2; abundance: -; CDR3nt: TGTGCCAGCAGTTACCTAGCGGGAGGGCCTGGCGGGGAGCTGTTTTTT; CDR3aa: CASSYLAGGPGGELFF
v_gene: TRBV7-2; j_gene: TRBJ1-2; d_gene: -; abundance: -; CDR3nt: TGTGCCAGCAGCTTAGCCGGATTGACTTCCACCTTC; CDR3aa: CASSLAGLTSTF
v_gene: TRBV7-9; j_gene: TRBJ2-5; d_gene: -; abundance: -; CDR3nt: TGTGCCAGCAGCTTAGGGGGGTGGCAGGGAGAGACCCAGTACTTC; CDR3aa: CASSLGGWQGETQYF
v_gene: TRBV27; j_gene: TRBJ2-7; d_gene: -; abundance: few; CDR3nt: TGTGCCAGCAGTTTTCGTTTTCGTGCTGCCGGGACGGTTACCTACGAGCAGTACTTC; CDR3aa: CASSFRFRAAGTVTYEQYF
v_gene: TRBV20-1; j_gene: TRBJ1-1; d_gene: -; abundance: -; CDR3nt: TGCAGTGCTAGAGATCTTCGTGAAGCTTTCTTT; CDR3aa: CSARDLREAFF
v_gene: TRBV18; j_gene: TRBJ1-5; d_gene: -; abundance: -; CDR3nt: TGTGCCAGCTCACGGGGGCTGGGTCAGCCCCAGCATTTT; CDR3aa: CASSRGLGQPQHF
v_gene: TRBV2; j_gene: TRBJ1-1; d_gene: -; abundance: -; CDR3nt: TGTGCCAGCAGCCGACAGAACACTGAAGCTTTCTTT; CDR3aa: CASSRQNTEAFF
v_gene: TRBV7-9; j_gene: TRBJ2-5; d_gene: TRBD1; abundance: few; CDR3nt: TGTGCCAGCAGCTTCGGGGACAGGCCTTTCCAAGAGACCCAGTACTTC; CDR3aa: CASSFGDRPFQETQYF
v_gene: TRBV11-2; j_gene: TRBJ2-7; d_gene: -; abundance: -; CDR3nt: TGTGCCAGCAGCTCTCCGACAGGTAGGGGCGAGCAGTACTTC; CDR3aa: CASSSPTGRGEQYF
v_gene: TRBV19; j_gene: TRBJ1-2; d_gene: TRBD1; abundance: -; CDR3nt: TGTGCCAGTAGTACTCTGGGACAGGGCCGTAACTATGGCTACACCTTC; CDR3aa: CASSTLGQGRNYGYTF
v_gene: TRBV2; j_gene: TRBJ2-7; d_gene: TRBD1; abundance: -; CDR3nt: TGTGCCAGCACACGACAGGGGGTTGTGGAGCAGTACTTC; CDR3aa: CASTRQGVVEQYF
v_gene: TRBV5-1; j_gene: TRBJ2-7; d_gene: -; abundance: few; CDR3nt: TGCGCCAGCAGCTTGGTAGGGGGGAGCTCCTACGAGCAGTACTTC; CDR3aa: CASSLVGGSSYEQYF
v_gene: TRBV5-1; j_gene: TRBJ1-1; d_gene: -; abundance: -; CDR3nt: TGCGCCAGCAGCCCGAAGTTGATGATGAACACTGAAGCTTTCTTT; CDR3aa: CASSPKLMMNTEAFF
v_gene: TRBV18; j_gene: TRBJ1-1; d_gene: -; abundance: once; CDR3nt: TGTGCCAGCTCACCCCCGCAGGGGAGGGGGAACACTGAAGCTTTCTTT; CDR3aa: CASSPPQGRGNTEAFF
v_gene: TRBV10-3; j_gene: TRBJ2-7; d_gene: -; abundance: -; CDR3nt: TGTGCCATCAGTGTGTCAGGGACGCAAACCTACGAGCAGTACTTC; CDR3aa: CAISVSGTQTYEQYF
v_gene: TRBV29-1; j_gene: TRBJ1-2; d_gene: -; abundance: -; CDR3nt: TGCAGCGTTGTTTTACAGGGAGACTATGGCTACACCTTC; CDR3aa: CSVVLQGDYGYTF
v_gene: TRBV5-4; j_gene: TRBJ1-2; d_gene: -; abundance: -; CDR3nt: TGTGCCAGCAGCTCTCGACAGAGACCTAACTATGGCTACACCTTC; CDR3aa: CASSSRQRPNYGYTF
v_gene: TRBV13; j_gene: TRBJ2-7; d_gene: -; abundance: -; CDR3nt: TGTGCCAGCAGCTTAGCGTCAAGGAACGAGCAGTACTTC; CDR3aa: CASSLASRNEQYF
v_gene: TRBV18; j_gene: TRBJ1-3; d_gene: -; abundance: -; CDR3nt: TGTGCCAGCTCACCAGGATTGGGAAACACCATATATTTT; CDR3aa: CASSPGLGNTIYF
v_gene: TRBV6-6; j_gene: TRBJ2-3; d_gene: TRBD2; abundance: once; CDR3nt: TGTGCCAGCAGCCTTACTAGCGGGCAAACAGATACGCAGTATTTT; CDR3aa: CASSLTSGQTDTQYF
v_gene: TRBV7-9; j_gene: TRBJ1-4; d_gene: -; abundance: -; CDR3nt: TGTGCCAGCAGCTTAGCTCAACAATATCTGTTTTTT; CDR3aa: CASSLAQQYLFF
v_gene: TRBV27; j_gene: TRBJ1-2; d_gene: TRBD1; abundance: -; CDR3nt: TGTGCCAGCAGACGGGACAGTGCTAACTATGGCTACACCTTC; CDR3aa: CASRRDSANYGYTF
v_gene: TRBV28; j_gene: TRBJ2-5; d_gene: -; abundance: few; CDR3nt: TGTGCCAGCTACACAGAAGAGACCCAGTACTTC; CDR3aa: CASYTEETQYF
v_gene: TRBV28; j_gene: TRBJ1-5; d_gene: -; abundance: once; CDR3nt: TGTGCGGCAGGGGTGCCCAATCAGCCCCAGCATTTT; CDR3aa: CAAGVPNQPQHF
v_gene: TRBV6-5; j_gene: TRBJ2-2; d_gene: TRBD1; abundance: -; CDR3nt: TGTGCCAGCAGTTACGACAGGGGGCCAGTCGGGGAGCTGTTTTTT; CDR3aa: CASSYDRGPVGELFF
v_gene: TRBV4-1; j_gene: TRBJ2-7; d_gene: -; abundance: -; CDR3nt: TGCGCCAGCAGCCATCGCCCGGGGTTCTCCTACGAGCAGTACTTC; CDR3aa: CASSHRPGFSYEQYF
v_gene: TRBV7-9; j_gene: TRBJ1-5; d_gene: TRBD1; abundance: few; CDR3nt: TGTGCCAGCAGCAGAGGACAGGGCAATCAGCCCCAGCATTTT; CDR3aa: CASSRGQGNQPQHF
v_gene: TRBV18; j_gene: TRBJ1-5; d_gene: -; abundance: few; CDR3nt: TGTGCCAGCTCACCAACGGCGACAGGCCTTAAGGATCAGCCCCAGCATTTT; CDR3aa: CASSPTATGLKDQPQHF
v_gene: TRBV5-6; j_gene: TRBJ2-3; d_gene: -; abundance: few; CDR3nt: TGTGCCAGCAGCTTGGGCGACGTGGATACGCAGTATTTT; CDR3aa: CASSLGDVDTQYF
v_gene: TRBV30; j_gene: TRBJ1-2; d_gene: TRBD1; abundance: -; CDR3nt: TGTGCCCTACAGAGCTCAGGGGGCTATGGCTACACCTTC; CDR3aa: CALQSSGGYGYTF
v_gene: TRBV25-1; j_gene: TRBJ2-2; d_gene: -; abundance: once; CDR3nt: TGTGCCAGCAGTCGGCGCCCGAGCACCGGGGAGCTGTTTTTT; CDR3aa: CASSRRPSTGELFF
v_gene: TRBV2; j_gene: TRBJ2-7; d_gene: -; abundance: -; CDR3nt: TGTGCCAGCAGTACCCGCGACGAGCAGTACTTC; CDR3aa: CASSTRDEQYF
v_gene: TRBV27; j_gene: TRBJ2-1; d_gene: TRBD2; abundance: -; CDR3nt: TGTGCCAGTTCCTCGGGACTAGCGGGGGTGTACAATGAGCAGTTCTTC; CDR3aa: CASSSGLAGVYNEQFF
v_gene: TRBV30; j_gene: TRBJ1-5; d_gene: -; abundance: -; CDR3nt: TGTGCCTGGAAGGAACAGTCCGTCGGCAATCAGCCCCAGCATTTT; CDR3aa: CAWKEQSVGNQPQHF
v_gene: TRBV2; j_gene: TRBJ1-5; d_gene: -; abundance: -; CDR3nt: TGTGCCAGCACCAAGGCTAGTAGCAATCAGCCCCAGCATTTT; CDR3aa: CASTKASSNQPQHF
v_gene: TRBV9; j_gene: TRBJ1-2; d_gene: -; abundance: -; CDR3nt: TGTGCCAGCAGCGTAGTTGGAGGGGTAGGCGGCTACACCTTC; CDR3aa: CASSVVGGVGGYTF
v_gene: TRBV7-3; j_gene: TRBJ2-3; d_gene: -; abundance: -; CDR3nt: TGTGCCAGCAGCTTAACGTGGGATACGCAGTATTTT; CDR3aa: CASSLTWDTQYF
v_gene: TRBV2; j_gene: TRBJ2-3; d_gene: -; abundance: -; CDR3nt: TGTGCCGTAAGGGGCCTGAGCACAGATACGCAGTATTTT; CDR3aa: CAVRGLSTDTQYF
v_gene: TRBV7-2; j_gene: TRBJ2-1; d_gene: -; abundance: -; CDR3nt: TGTGCCAGCAGCCCCGGTCCGGGGTCCTACAATGAGCAGTTCTTC; CDR3aa: CASSPGPGSYNEQFF
v_gene: TRBV18; j_gene: TRBJ1-6; d_gene: -; abundance: -; CDR3nt: TGTGCCAGCTCCAGGGAAATAGATAATTCACCCCTCCACTTT; CDR3aa: CASSREIDNSPLHF